The 27 T cell receptor beta chains given below trace back to one sample, sequenced in a study of cytomegalovirus exposure and HLA in healthy donors. PCR was performed using 60 Vbeta and 13 Jbeta primers. Profiled with immunoSEQ multiplex PCR; TCRdb holds only in-frame clones, not every one. This table has roughly 110,000 clones, over 60% appearing once. The sample consisted of PBMCs. The receptors were gathered from a man in his thirties or forties in good health and CMV-seropositive.

This chain uses TRBV5-1 with TRBJ2-1, with 9 bases lining up with TRBD2. CDR1 and CDR2 (germline): SGHRS, YFSETQ. Trimming cost V 1 base and J 10 bases; bases outside gene matches: 12. This CDR3 is 16 amino acids long. The CDR3 bases are TGCGCCAGCAGCTTGAGCAGCGGGGGGACGTATGGAGAGCAGTTCTTC. It translates to CASSLSSGGTYGEQFF.

V gene TRBV25-1 combines with J gene TRBJ2-7, with 9 positions matching TRBD1. There are 14 residues in the CDR3. Unmatched junction bases numbered 4, after V lost 0 bases and J lost 7 bases. Germline-derived CDR1 and CDR2 are MGHDK and SYGVNS. CDR3 bases: TGTGCCAGCAGTGAATATAGGACAGGGGTTGAGCAGTACTTC. It is translated as CASSEYRTGVEQYF.

V usage is TRBV11-2 and J usage is TRBJ1-4; D ambiguous. Trimming shortened V by 1 base and J by 8 bases, and 11 bases separated the two germline ends. This CDR3 spans 14 amino acids. Germline CDR1 is SGHAT and CDR2 is FQNNGV. The CDR3 coding sequence is TGTGCCAGCAGCTTAGTATTCGGGGAAGAAAAACTGTTTTTT. This codes for CASSLVFGEEKLFF.

The chain recombines TRBV5-1 with TRBJ1-6, with D possibly TRBD1 on 6 matching bases. CDR1 and CDR2 from the germline V gene are SGHRS and YFSETQ. The CDR3 spans 13 residues. Trimming left V 8 bases short and J 6 bases short, with 12 bases between. In nucleotides, the CDR3 is TGCGCCAGTCAACAGGGCCTTAATTCACCCCTCCACTTT. Translating gives CASQQGLNSPLHF.

The gene calls are TRBV6-6 and TRBJ1-3, with a weak D call TRBD1 (5 bases). Germline CDR1 and CDR2: MNHNY and SVGAGI (reference sequence). Trimming took off 6 bases at V and 0 bases at J, with 12 bases between the two ends. The CDR3 runs 15 residues. The CDR3 spells CASSQGRNSGNTIYF. The DNA for the CDR3 is TGTGCCAGCAGCCAGGGTAGAAACTCTGGAAACACCATATATTTT.

The V gene is TRBV5-6, the J gene TRBJ1-1; no definite D call. Germline CDR1 reads SGHDT; CDR2 reads YYEEEE. Trimming stripped 0 bases from V and 4 bases from J, with 10 bases between. The CDR3 covers 14 residues. The CDR3 bases are TGTGCCAGCAGCTTGGGACGGCGGGTCACTGAAGCTTTCTTT. Its translation is CASSLGRRVTEAFF.

The rearrangement links TRBV20-1 to TRBJ2-3; perhaps TRBD2 as D (5 bases). V was cut by 5 bases and J by 6 bases, with 9 bases left in between. This CDR3 is 11 amino acids long. Germline-derived CDR1 and CDR2 are DFQATT and SNEGSKA (reference sequence). The CDR3 here is CSAARADTQYF. The CDR3 bases are TGCAGTGCTGCGCGGGCCGATACGCAGTATTTT.

The rearrangement links TRBV5-1 to TRBJ2-7; 11 bases fit TRBD1. CDR3 length: 16 amino acids. The germline V gene has CDR1 SGHRS and CDR2 YFSETQ. J gave up 7 bases and V 4 bases, and 13 bases lay outside the gene matches. The CDR3 reads CASSQEGQGAQKEQYF. CDR3 DNA sequence: TGCGCCAGCAGCCAAGAAGGACAGGGGGCGCAGAAAGAGCAGTACTTC.

V is TRBV9 and J is TRBJ1-2, with 8 bases identical to TRBD1. The germline gives CDR1 SGDLS, CDR2 YYNGEE. The V segment lost 3 bases and the J segment 8 bases; nucleotides outside the gene matches: 6. This CDR3 has 13 residues. CDR3 loop: CASSADRGRGYTF. The CDR3 DNA follows: TGTGCCAGCAGCGCCGACAGGGGACGAGGCTACACCTTC. Full variable domain (remainder filled in from reference TRBV9 and TRBJ1-2): DSGVTQTPKHLITATGQRVTLRCSPRSGDLSVYWYQQSLDQGLQFLIQYYNGEERAKGNILERFSAQQFPDLHSELNLSSLELGDSALYFCASSADRGRGYTFGSGTRLTVV.

The chain uses TRBV15 and TRBJ1-4; a weak D match, TRBD1 (6 bases). From germline, CDR1 is LNHNV and CDR2 YYDKDF (reference sequence). Trimming cost V 0 bases and J 8 bases, with 16 bases left between them. The CDR3 loop spans 16 amino acids. The CDR3 is CATSRDRQQGFEKLFF. In DNA, the CDR3 is TGTGCCACCAGCAGAGATCGTCAACAGGGTTTCGAAAAACTGTTTTTT.

Many counts were recorded for this clone. The gene calls are TRBV6-5 and TRBJ2-3, with no clear D. The CDR3 consists of 13 residues. The germline V and J ends were trimmed by 7 bases and 3 bases, with 11 bases remaining between them. Germline V lookup: CDR1 MNHEY, CDR2 SVGAGI. The CDR3 is CASTPVGTDTQYF. In DNA form, the CDR3 reads TGTGCCAGCACCCCGGTCGGGACAGATACGCAGTATTTT.

Points on this clone: Germline and junction disagree at one end, which may indicate a read error. The gene calls are TRBV5-1 and TRBJ1-2, with D perhaps matching TRBD1 (6 bases). The CDR3 loop spans 15 amino acids. Germline V gene data show CDR1 as SGHRS and CDR2 as YFSETQ. The CDR3 sequence: CASSLDLGAGYGYPF. CDR3 bases: TGCGCCAGCAGCTTGGATTTGGGGGCAGGCTATGGCTACCCCTTC.

The chain joins TRBV29-1 to TRBJ2-1; 9 bases agree with TRBD2. The trim removed 4 bases at V and 4 bases at J, leaving 11 bases unmatched. The CDR3 runs 16 residues. CDR1 is SQVTM and CDR2 is ANQGSEA in the germline V gene. CDR3 sequence: CSVVLPSGELYNEQFF. The CDR3 DNA follows: TGCAGCGTTGTATTGCCTAGCGGGGAGCTTTACAATGAGCAGTTCTTC.

A single count supports this clone. CDR3: CASSEPGDRAGEQYF. For the CDR3, the DNA is TGTGCCAGCAGTGAGCCCGGGGACAGGGCCGGCGAGCAGTACTTC. The chain uses TRBV6-6 and TRBJ2-7, with 9 bases that match TRBD1. From germline, CDR1 is MNHNY and CDR2 SVGAGI (reference sequence). This CDR3 has 15 residues. The V gene end was trimmed by 5 bases and the J gene end by 6 bases; junction bases not matched to a gene: 11.

V and J are TRBV19 and TRBJ1-6, with a weak D call TRBD1 (5 bases). The CDR3 totals 14 residues. The V end lost 5 bases, the J end lost 9 bases, and 14 bases lay between the germline ends. Germline V gives CDR1 LNHDA, CDR2 SQIVND (reference sequence). CDR3 loop: CASSPGTALSPLHF. CDR3 nucleotides: TGTGCCAGTAGTCCCGGGACTGCACTTTCACCCCTCCACTTT.

The rearrangement joins TRBV6-1 to TRBJ1-1; no clear D gene. Germline CDR1 MNHNS, CDR2 SASEGT. The CDR3 spans 15 residues. Trimming removed 5 bases at V and 0 bases at J, with 13 bases between. CDR3 residues: CASSSTTDLNTEAFF. CDR3 DNA: TGTGCCAGCAGTTCCACGACTGATTTGAACACTGAAGCTTTCTTT.

V gene TRBV4-2 combines with J gene TRBJ1-3, with D tentatively TRBD1 (5 bases). The CDR3 covers 13 residues. Germline V gene lookup returns CDR1 LGHNA and CDR2 YNFKEQ. Trimming cost V 7 bases and J 4 bases, with 11 bases left between them. CDR3 loop: CASNQAGGNTIYF. CDR3 sequence (DNA): TGTGCCAGCAACCAGGCAGGGGGAAACACCATATATTTT.

This chain joins TRBV19 and TRBJ1-2, with 11 bases fitting TRBD1. CDR1 and CDR2 from the germline V gene are LNHDA and SQIVND (reference sequence). The CDR3 has 16 residues. Trimming at V came to 5 bases and at J to 1 base, leaving 6 bases not matched to a gene. The CDR3 DNA reads as TGTGCCAGTAGTTCTACGGACAGGGGGCTTAACTATGGCTACACCTTC. Translation gives CASSSTDRGLNYGYTF.

This clone came up a few times. V usage is TRBV6-1 and J usage is TRBJ1-1; no firm D call. V shed 0 bases and J shed 0 bases, with 8 bases lying between them. The CDR3 has 15 amino acids. CDR1 MNHNS and CDR2 SASEGT come from the germline V gene. The DNA of the CDR3 is TGTGCCAGCAGTGAAGCTAGCCCAATGAACACTGAAGCTTTCTTT. Protein sequence: CASSEASPMNTEAFF.

CDR3 region: CASSLRTGVTEAFF. The CDR3 DNA reads as TGTGCCAGCAGCCTACGAACGGGGGTCACTGAAGCTTTCTTT. The chain combines TRBV5-5 with TRBJ1-1; D possibly corresponds to TRBD1 (5 bases). Germline V gives CDR1 SGHKS, CDR2 YYEKEE (reference sequence). There are 14 residues in the CDR3. Trimming removed 4 bases at V and 4 bases at J, with 14 bases between.

J is TRBJ2-2 and V is TRBV15; D is uncertain. The CDR3 has 14 amino acids. Per germline, CDR1 LNHNV and CDR2 YYDKDF (reference sequence). Trimming cost V 2 bases and J 2 bases, with 6 bases left between them. The chain's CDR3 is CATSRQENTGELFF. The CDR3 DNA follows: TGTGCCACCAGCAGACAGGAAAACACCGGGGAGCTGTTTTTT.

This chain's CDR3 is CASRPRGVGNSPLHF. The CDR3 nucleotides read TGTGCCAGCAGACCCCGGGGGGTAGGGAATTCACCCCTCCACTTT. The rearrangement joins TRBV7-9 to TRBJ1-6; a possible D gene is TRBD1 (5 bases). Trimming stripped 6 bases from V and 7 bases from J, with 16 bases between. This CDR3 is built from 15 residues. Looked up from germline, CDR1 is SEHNR and CDR2 is FQNEAQ (reference sequence).

This chain's CDR3 is CASSSTAYEQYF. The DNA for the CDR3 is TGTGCCAGCAGTTCAACAGCATACGAGCAGTACTTC. The chain combines TRBV27 with TRBJ2-5; D remains ambiguous. The J call may not be correct, given that the DNA end is closer to TRBJ2-7. The V gene's germline CDR1 is MNHEY and CDR2 SMNVEV (reference sequence). The CDR3 length is 12 residues.

This sequence joins TRBV2 and TRBJ1-5, with unresolved D. Trimming took 2 bases from V and 5 from J, leaving 10 bases between them. In germline, CDR1 is SNHLY, CDR2 FYNNEI. CDR3 length equals 14 residues. The CDR3 nucleotides read TGTGCCAGCAGTGAATCCGCCCGGGATCAGCCCCAGCATTTT. As protein: CASSESARDQPQHF.

The chain links TRBV19 to TRBJ2-5; 10 nucleotides match TRBD2. CDR3 length: 16 amino acids. Looked up from germline, CDR1 is LNHDA and CDR2 is SQIVND (reference sequence). J was trimmed by 4 bases and V by 6 bases; bases with no gene match: 11. CDR3 bases: TGTGCCAGTAGCATCGATTCGGGACTAGCGATAGAGACCCAGTACTTC. This encodes CASSIDSGLAIETQYF.

This clone was counted ten times or more. J is TRBJ2-2 and V is TRBV5-6; TRBD1 agrees at 7 bases. The V and J ends lost 0 bases and 7 bases, in that order; junction bases with no gene match: 6. Germline V gene sequence: CDR1 SGHDT, CDR2 YYEEEE. This CDR3 region has 15 residues. The DNA of the CDR3 is TGTGCCAGCAGCTTGGGACAGGGAGCGTTCGGGGAGCTGTTTTTT. As protein: CASSLGQGAFGELFF. Full variable domain (remainder filled in from reference TRBV5-6 and TRBJ2-2): DAGVTQSPTHLIKTRGQQVTLRCSPKSGHDTVSWYQQALGQGPQFIFQYYEEEERQRGNFPDRFSGHQFPNYSSELNVNALLLGDSALYLCASSLGQGAFGELFFGEGSRLTVL.

The CDR3 region has the DNA TGTGCCAGCAGAGAAGGGGGGAACACTGAAGCTTTCTTT. Encoded protein: CASREGGNTEAFF. The chain links TRBV7-3 to TRBJ1-1, with a weak D call TRBD1 (6 bases). V lost 6 bases to trimming and J lost 1 base, with 9 bases between them. The germline V gene has CDR1 SGHTA and CDR2 FQGTGA. The CDR3 consists of 13 residues.